What follows is one T cell receptor beta chain and its context. The sample holds many counts of this clonotype. Its antigen remains undetermined. It has no much larger one-base neighbor in the sample; base qualities were not kept. The TCR beta CDR3 regions were amplified from RNA transcripts. The first round of RT-PCR for the TCR CDR3 was performed with the HTBI primer set and the Qiagen OneStep RT-PCR kit. Libraries were constructed in a second round of multiplex PCR, after which size selection and purification were carried out. Sequencing of the libraries was done on an Illumina HiSeq2000 using paired-end 100 bp reads. Processing in the source paper ran as follows. SOAPnuke was used to process the raw data, with reads discarded if the reads contained adapters or uncalled bases, had a mean Phred below 15, or lacked an exact constant-primer or identifier match. COPE v1.2.5 was used to merge the high-quality paired reads, and each unique nucleotide sequence was defined as a clonotype. MiTCR v1.1 was used to align the clonotypes against IMGT TRBV, TRBD and TRBJ reference segments. The analysis was restricted to V-J combinations with a frequency above 0.0001, which together covered just over 99% of the repertoires. The TCS score was defined as the ratio of F50 (clonal expansion) to E x V (chaos), calculated using BLOSUM62-based TCRdist between CDR3 peptides within each V-J. Welch's t-statistics and random forest reduced 500 to 550 V-J features to 13, which were used in a naive Bayes classifier (R e1071). The raw public data were reprocessed by TCRdb itself: fastp quality trimming at Q25, MiXCR clonotype calling, in-frame beta chains only. Under each unique CDR3 protein, matching rows form one entry showing the most common genes and DNA. TCRdb's processing, not the authors' own work, is the source of the V and J calls. The sample yields around 480,000 distinct CDR3 sequences; about an eighth were counted once. 15% to 20% of the sample lies in the top ten.

These data originate in a study of T cells in Graves' hyperthyroidism and ophthalmopathy (dated 2019 in TCRdb). For context, the study as a whole: Peripheral blood samples were taken at the time of initial diagnosis, prior to any treatment. The 90 or so discovery patients were randomly split 7:3 into training and test sets. The paper reports TCR Vbeta CDR3 sequencing of roughly 140 peripheral blood samples: fewer than 50 ophthalmopathy, under 80 hyperthyroidism and some 17 progressor patients. Once sampling was done, hyperthyroidism patients were given methimazole at a starting dose of 30 mg daily, whereas ophthalmopathy patients were given high-dose intravenous methylprednisolone. In over five Graves' hyperthyroidism patients, the study also compared T-cell repertoires from thyroid tissue with T-cell repertoires from blood. TCR V-J signatures able to tell the groups apart were searched for in a discovery cohort of 100 or so patients, of whom over 40 had Graves' ophthalmopathy and about 60 had stable Graves' hyperthyroidism. Prospective prediction of ophthalmopathy was tested in an independent validation cohort of approximately 19 hyperthyroidism patients and 15 to 17 patients who later progressed to ophthalmopathy.

Stable Graves' hyperthyroidism was defined as no progression to ophthalmopathy during 18 months of follow-up. Hyperthyroidism patients were aged 18 to 65 years and newly diagnosed, with disease duration of less than 2 months. The study excluded patients with uncontrolled infections, other autoimmune diseases, pregnancy or lactation. Clinical symptoms, serum thyroxine and TRAb, thyroid ultrasound, and orbital computed tomography formed the basis for the diagnoses. PBMCs were separated from roughly 10 ml of fresh peripheral blood using Ficoll-Paque density gradient centrifugation. Total RNA was extracted using Trizol reagent, and RNA quality was assessed on an Agilent 2100 Bioanalyzer. What the authors observed across the whole study: Blood samples also contained most of the expanded thyroid clonotypes (frequency above 0.001), which suggests that blood repertoires may reflect thyroid immune responses. In validation, the model predicted progression to ophthalmopathy with just under 71% sensitivity and 72% to 75% specificity, a median of 6.5 months before onset. No statistical method was used to set the sample size in advance, and investigators knew the group allocation. A model built on a 13 V-J signature distinguished ophthalmopathy from stable hyperthyroidism, reaching roughly 88% sensitivity and under 84% specificity in cross-validation and 80%/75% in testing.

The CDR3 runs 14 amino acids, cysteine and phenylalanine included. Only the CDR3 portion is preserved as DNA: 42 bases, with reading frame beginning at the first base. V loses 0 bases, J loses 8 bases, and the germline ends lie 13 bases apart. This TCR came from a woman younger than 35 with Graves' hyperthyroidism. Recombination connected TRBV12-3 or TRBV12-4 to TRBJ1-2, with no D gene named confidently. Sequences were obtained from blood. The nucleotide sequence is given as TGTGCCAGCAGTTTAGCAGTCGACCTGCGAGGCTACACCTTC. Its protein product is CASSLAVDLRGYTF.